This TCR beta chain was found in a study of T-cell reconstitution after alpha-beta-depleted transplantation in children. As regards this clonotype: The antigen remains unidentified.

Study findings and constraints: Reported findings indicate that, about two months after transplant, alpha-beta T cells came from several hundred expanded clones, which were derived from non-depleted graft cells.

This CDR3 is built from 15 residues. Trimming at V came to 7 bases and at J to 0 bases, leaving 6 bases not matched to a gene. CDR1 is SQVTM, CDR2 ANQGSEA, per germline. A library of TCRbeta sequences, prepared with unique molecular identifiers, was generated. Via MiXCR, TCRdb re-called the PCR reads, giving one row per CDR3 protein. The sample lists fewer than 750,000 distinct CDR3 sequences, 20% to 30% occurring once. The clonotype comes from a boy under three years old with Wiskott-Aldrich syndrome, due to receive a stem cell transplant. The material was PBMCs, obtained before TCRalphabeta/CD19-depleted stem cell transplant. The rearrangement links TRBV29-1 to TRBJ2-6; 7 bases are a match to TRBD1. The CDR3 nucleotides read TGCAGCGCGGGACAGATCGGCTCTGGGGCCAACGTCCTGACTTTC. Its translation: CSAGQIGSGANVLTF.